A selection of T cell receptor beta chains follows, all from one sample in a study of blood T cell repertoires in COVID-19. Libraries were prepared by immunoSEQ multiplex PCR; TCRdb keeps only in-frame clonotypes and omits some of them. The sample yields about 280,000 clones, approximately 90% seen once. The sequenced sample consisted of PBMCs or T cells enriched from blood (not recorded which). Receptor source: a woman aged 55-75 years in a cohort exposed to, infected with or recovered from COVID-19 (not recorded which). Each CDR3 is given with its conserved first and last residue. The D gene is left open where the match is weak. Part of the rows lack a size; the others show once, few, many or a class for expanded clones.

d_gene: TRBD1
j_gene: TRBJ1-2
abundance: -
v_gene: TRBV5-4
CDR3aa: CASRSTGGYGYTF
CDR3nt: TGTGCCAGCAGATCGACAGGGGGCTATGGCTACACCTTC

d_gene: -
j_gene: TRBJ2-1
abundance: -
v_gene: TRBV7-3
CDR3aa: CASSLGLLRGEQFF
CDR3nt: TGTGCCAGCAGCTTAGGACTTCTCCGAGGTGAGCAGTTCTTC

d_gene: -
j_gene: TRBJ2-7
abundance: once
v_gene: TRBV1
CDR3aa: CTSSQGPLRVREQYF
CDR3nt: TGCACCAGCAGCCAAGGTCCACTCAGGGTTCGCGAGCAGTACTTC

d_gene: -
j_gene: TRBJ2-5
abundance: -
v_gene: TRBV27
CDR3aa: CASSLSRVWETQYF
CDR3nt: TGTGCCAGCAGTTTATCGAGAGTTTGGGAGACCCAGTACTTC

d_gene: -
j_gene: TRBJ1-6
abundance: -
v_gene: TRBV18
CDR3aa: CASSPSSYNSPLHF
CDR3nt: TGTGCCAGCTCACCCAGCTCCTATAATTCACCCCTCCACTTT

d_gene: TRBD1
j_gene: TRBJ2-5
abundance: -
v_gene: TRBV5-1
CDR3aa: CASSLSGGEVGETQYF
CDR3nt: TGCGCCAGCAGCTTGTCAGGGGGCGAAGTCGGAGAGACCCAGTACTTC

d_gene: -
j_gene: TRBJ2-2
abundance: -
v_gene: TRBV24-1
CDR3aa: CATSDFSGRELFF
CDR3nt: TGTGCCACCAGTGATTTTTCGGGAAGGGAGCTGTTTTTT

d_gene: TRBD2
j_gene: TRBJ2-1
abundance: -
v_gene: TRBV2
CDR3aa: CASRPGGRDEQFF
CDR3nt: TGTGCCAGCAGACCGGGGGGACGGGATGAGCAGTTCTTC

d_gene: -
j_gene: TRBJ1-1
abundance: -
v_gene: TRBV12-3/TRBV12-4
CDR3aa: CASSPVSRTAFF
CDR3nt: TGTGCCAGCAGTCCGGTCTCCCGCACAGCTTTCTTT

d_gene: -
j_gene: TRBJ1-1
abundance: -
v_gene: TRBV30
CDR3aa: CAWSVLGELGNTEAFF
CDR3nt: TGTGCCTGGAGTGTACTCGGGGAGCTGGGGAACACTGAAGCTTTCTTT

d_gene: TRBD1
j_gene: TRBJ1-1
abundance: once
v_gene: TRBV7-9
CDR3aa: CASSSFLTGGAITEAFF
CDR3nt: TGTGCCAGCAGCTCCTTTCTGACAGGGGGCGCGATCACTGAAGCTTTCTTT

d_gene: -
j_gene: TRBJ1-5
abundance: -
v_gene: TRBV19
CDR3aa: CASSIAGAGNQPQHF
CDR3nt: TGTGCCAGTAGTATCGCAGGGGCGGGCAATCAGCCCCAGCATTTT

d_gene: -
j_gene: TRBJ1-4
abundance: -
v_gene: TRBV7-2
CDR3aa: CASSSWTFSTNEKLFF
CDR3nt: TGTGCCAGCAGCTCCTGGACTTTTTCAACTAATGAAAAACTGTTTTTT

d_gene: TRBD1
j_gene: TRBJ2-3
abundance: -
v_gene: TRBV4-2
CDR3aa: CASSQENRGARSGSTDTQYF
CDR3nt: TGTGCCAGCAGCCAAGAGAACAGGGGGGCCCGCTCGGGGAGCACAGATACGCAGTATTTT

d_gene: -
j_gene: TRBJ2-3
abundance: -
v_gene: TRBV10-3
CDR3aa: CAISERTDSTDTQYF
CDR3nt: TGTGCCATCAGTGAGCGGACTGATAGCACAGATACGCAGTATTTT

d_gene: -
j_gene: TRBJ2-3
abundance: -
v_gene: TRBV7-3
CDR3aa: CASSFAGPASTDTQYF
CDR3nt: TGTGCCAGCAGCTTCGCGGGACCTGCTAGCACAGATACGCAGTATTTT

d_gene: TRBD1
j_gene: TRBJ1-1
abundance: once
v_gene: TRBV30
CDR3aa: CAWRHTGTANTEAFF
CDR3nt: TGTGCCTGGAGACACACCGGGACAGCGAACACTGAAGCTTTCTTT

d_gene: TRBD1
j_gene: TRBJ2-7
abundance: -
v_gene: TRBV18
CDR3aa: CASSPGTGWIEQYF
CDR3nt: TGTGCCAGCTCACCTGGGACAGGGTGGATCGAGCAGTACTTC

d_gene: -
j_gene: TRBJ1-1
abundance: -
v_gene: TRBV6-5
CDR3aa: CASSSHTRSEAFF
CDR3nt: TGTGCCAGCAGTTCCCACACAAGATCTGAAGCTTTCTTT

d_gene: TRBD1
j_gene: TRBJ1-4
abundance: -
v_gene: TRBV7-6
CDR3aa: CASSKDRVTNEKLFF
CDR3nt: TGTGCCAGCAGCAAGGACAGGGTCACTAATGAAAAACTGTTTTTT

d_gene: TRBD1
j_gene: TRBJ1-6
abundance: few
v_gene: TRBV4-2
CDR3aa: CASSQVTGGGNSPLHF
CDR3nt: TGTGCCAGCAGCCAAGTCACAGGGGGCGGTAATTCACCCCTCCACTTT

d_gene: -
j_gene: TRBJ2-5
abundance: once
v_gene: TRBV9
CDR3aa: CASSAIGTSQETQYF
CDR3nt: TGTGCCAGCAGCGCGATTGGGACTTCCCAAGAGACCCAGTACTTC

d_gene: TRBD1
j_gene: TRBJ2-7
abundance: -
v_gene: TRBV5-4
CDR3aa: CASSLGTGGFYEQYF
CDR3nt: TGTGCCAGCAGCTTAGGGACAGGGGGCTTTTACGAGCAGTACTTC

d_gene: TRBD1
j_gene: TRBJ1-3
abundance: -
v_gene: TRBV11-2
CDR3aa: CASAPTGGVNTIYF
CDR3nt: TGTGCCAGCGCACCTACAGGGGGCGTCAACACCATATATTTT

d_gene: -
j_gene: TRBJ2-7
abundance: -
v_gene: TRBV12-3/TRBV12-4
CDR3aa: CASSLFGTYEQYF
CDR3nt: TGTGCCAGCAGTTTATTCGGGACCTACGAGCAGTACTTC

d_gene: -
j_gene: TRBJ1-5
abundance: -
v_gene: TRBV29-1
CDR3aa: CSVVTGNQPQHF
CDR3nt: TGCAGCGTTGTCACGGGGAACCAGCCCCAGCATTTT

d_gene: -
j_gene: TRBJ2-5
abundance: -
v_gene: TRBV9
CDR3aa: CASSVSLGVAETQYF
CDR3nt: TGTGCCAGCAGCGTAAGCCTCGGGGTGGCGGAGACCCAGTACTTC

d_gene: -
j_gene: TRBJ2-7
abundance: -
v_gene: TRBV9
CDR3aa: CASSPYHLGGEQYF
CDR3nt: TGTGCCAGCAGCCCATACCACCTAGGAGGCGAGCAGTACTTC

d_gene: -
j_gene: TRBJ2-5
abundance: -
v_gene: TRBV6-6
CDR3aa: CASSPREGETQYF
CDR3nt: TGTGCCAGCAGTCCCAGGGAAGGAGAGACCCAGTACTTC

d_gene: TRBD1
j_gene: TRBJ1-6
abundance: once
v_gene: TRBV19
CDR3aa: CASRPYQGDGNSPLHF
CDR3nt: TGTGCCAGTCGCCCCTATCAGGGGGACGGGAATTCACCCCTCCACTTT

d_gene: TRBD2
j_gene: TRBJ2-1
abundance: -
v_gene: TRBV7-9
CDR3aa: CASSQTSGRIYEQFF
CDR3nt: TGTGCCAGCAGCCAGACTAGCGGGAGAATATATGAGCAGTTCTTC

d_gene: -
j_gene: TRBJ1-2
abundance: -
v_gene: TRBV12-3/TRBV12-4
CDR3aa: CASSIQGIRGYTF
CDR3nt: TGTGCCAGCAGTATCCAGGGGATTCGGGGCTACACCTTC

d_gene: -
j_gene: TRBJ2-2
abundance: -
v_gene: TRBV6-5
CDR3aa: CASRGHRNTGELFF
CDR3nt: TGTGCCAGCAGGGGACACAGGAACACCGGGGAGCTGTTTTTT

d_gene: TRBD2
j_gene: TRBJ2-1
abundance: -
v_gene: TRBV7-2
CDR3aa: CASSLAPSGHSTEQFF
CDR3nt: TGTGCCAGCAGCTTAGCCCCTAGCGGCCACTCGACTGAGCAGTTCTTC

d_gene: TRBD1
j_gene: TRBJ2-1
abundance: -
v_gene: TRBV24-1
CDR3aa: CATSEVGQGGWDEQFF
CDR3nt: TGTGCCACCAGTGAAGTGGGACAGGGAGGATGGGATGAGCAGTTCTTC

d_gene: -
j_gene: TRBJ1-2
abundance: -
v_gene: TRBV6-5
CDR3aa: CASSSGVGYTF
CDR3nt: TGTGCCAGCAGTTCGGGGGTCGGCTACACCTTC

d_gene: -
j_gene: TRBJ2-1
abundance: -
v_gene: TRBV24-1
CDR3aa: CATSGYGTVNEQFF
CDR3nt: TGTGCCACCTCGGGTTATGGGACTGTCAATGAGCAGTTCTTC

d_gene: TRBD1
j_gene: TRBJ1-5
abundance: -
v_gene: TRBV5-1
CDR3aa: CASSLGDRSNQPQHF
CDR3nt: TGCGCCAGCAGCTTGGGGGACAGAAGCAATCAGCCCCAGCATTTT

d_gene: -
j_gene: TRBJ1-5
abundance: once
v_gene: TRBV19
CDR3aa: CASSTYREWSNQPQHF
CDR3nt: TGTGCCAGTAGTACCTACAGGGAATGGAGCAATCAGCCCCAGCATTTT

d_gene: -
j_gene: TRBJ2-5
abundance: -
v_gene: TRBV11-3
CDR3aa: CASSQGSGQETQYF
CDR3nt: TGTGCCAGCAGCCAAGGGAGTGGGCAAGAGACCCAGTACTTC